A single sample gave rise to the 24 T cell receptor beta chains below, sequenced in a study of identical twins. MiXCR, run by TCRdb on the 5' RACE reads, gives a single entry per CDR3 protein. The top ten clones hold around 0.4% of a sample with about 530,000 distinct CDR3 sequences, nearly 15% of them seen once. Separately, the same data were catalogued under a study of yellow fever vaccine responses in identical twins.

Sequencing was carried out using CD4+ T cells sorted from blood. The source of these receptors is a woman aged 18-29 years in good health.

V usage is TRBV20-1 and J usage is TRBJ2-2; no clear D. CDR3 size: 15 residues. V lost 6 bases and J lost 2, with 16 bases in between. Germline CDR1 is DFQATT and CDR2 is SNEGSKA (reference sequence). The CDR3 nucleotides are TGCAGTGCAGTCTATGGCAGAAAAAACACCGGGGAGCTGTTTTTT. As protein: CSAVYGRKNTGELFF.

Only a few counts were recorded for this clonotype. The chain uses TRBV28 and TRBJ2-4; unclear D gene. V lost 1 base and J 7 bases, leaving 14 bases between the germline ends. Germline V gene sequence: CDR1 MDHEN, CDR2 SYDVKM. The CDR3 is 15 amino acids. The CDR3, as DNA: TGTGCCAGCAGTTTATATGCGAAGGCTGGGAACATTCAGTACTTC. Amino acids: CASSLYAKAGNIQYF.

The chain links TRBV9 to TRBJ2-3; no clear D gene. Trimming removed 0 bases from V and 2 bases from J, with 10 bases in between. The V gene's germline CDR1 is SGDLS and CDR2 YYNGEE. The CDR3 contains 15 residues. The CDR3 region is CASSVAGSYTDTQYF. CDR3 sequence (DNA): TGTGCCAGCAGCGTAGCTGGAAGCTACACAGATACGCAGTATTTT.

The CDR3 loop reads CASTGRDQETQYF. DNA for the CDR3: TGTGCCAGTACCGGCAGGGACCAAGAGACCCAGTACTTC. V and J are TRBV19 and TRBJ2-5; a possible D gene is TRBD1 (5 bases). The CDR3 extends over 13 amino acids. Germline V gene data show CDR1 as LNHDA and CDR2 as SQIVND (reference sequence). The V end was cut by 7 bases, the J end by 0 bases, with 9 bases between.

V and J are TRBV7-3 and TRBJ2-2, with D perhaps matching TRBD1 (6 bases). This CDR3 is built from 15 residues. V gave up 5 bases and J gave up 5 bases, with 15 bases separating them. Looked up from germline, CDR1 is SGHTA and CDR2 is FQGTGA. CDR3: CASSPQGHTTGELFF. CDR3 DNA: TGTGCCAGCAGCCCCCAGGGACATACTACCGGGGAGCTGTTTTTT.

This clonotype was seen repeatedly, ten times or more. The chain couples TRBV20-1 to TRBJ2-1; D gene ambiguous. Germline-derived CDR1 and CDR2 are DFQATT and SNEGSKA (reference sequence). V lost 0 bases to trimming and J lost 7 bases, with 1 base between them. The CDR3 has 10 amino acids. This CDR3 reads CSARDNEQFF. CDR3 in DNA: TGCAGTGCTAGAGATAATGAGCAGTTCTTC.

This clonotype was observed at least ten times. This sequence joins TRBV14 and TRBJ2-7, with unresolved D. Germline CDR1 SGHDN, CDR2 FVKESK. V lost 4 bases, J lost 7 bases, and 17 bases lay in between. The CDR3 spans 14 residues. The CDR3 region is CASSRTTPPEEQYF. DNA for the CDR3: TGTGCCAGCAGCCGCACCACCCCTCCGGAGGAGCAGTACTTC.

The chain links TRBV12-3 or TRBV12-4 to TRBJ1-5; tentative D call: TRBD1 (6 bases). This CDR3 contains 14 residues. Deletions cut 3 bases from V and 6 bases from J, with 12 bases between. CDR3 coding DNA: TGTGCCAGCAGTTTGGGGGCAGGGACTCAGCCCCAGCATTTT. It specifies CASSLGAGTQPQHF.

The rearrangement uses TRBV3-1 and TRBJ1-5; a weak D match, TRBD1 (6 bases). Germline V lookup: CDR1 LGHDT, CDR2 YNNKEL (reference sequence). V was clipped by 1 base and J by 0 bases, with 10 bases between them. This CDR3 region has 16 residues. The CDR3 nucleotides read TGTGCCAGCAGCCAAGGGGGGGGCCTTAGCAATCAGCCCCAGCATTTT. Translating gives CASSQGGGLSNQPQHF. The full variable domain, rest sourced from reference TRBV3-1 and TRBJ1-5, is DTAVSQTPKYLVTQMGNDKSIKCEQNLGHDTMYWYKQDSKKFLKIMFSYNNKELIINETVPNRFSPKSPDKAHLNLHINSLELGDSAVYFCASSQGGGLSNQPQHFGDGTRLSIL.

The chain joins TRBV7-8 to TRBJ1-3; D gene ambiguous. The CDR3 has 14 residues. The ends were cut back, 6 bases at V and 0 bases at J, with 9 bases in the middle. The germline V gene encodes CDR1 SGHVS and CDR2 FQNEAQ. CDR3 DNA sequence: TGTGCCAGCAGATCGTGGGGCTCTGGAAACACCATATATTTT. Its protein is CASRSWGSGNTIYF.

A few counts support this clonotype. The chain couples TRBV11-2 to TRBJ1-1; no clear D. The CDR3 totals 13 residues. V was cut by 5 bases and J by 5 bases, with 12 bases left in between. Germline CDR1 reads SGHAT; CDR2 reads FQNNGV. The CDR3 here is CASSPQSGTEAFF. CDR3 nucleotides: TGTGCCAGCAGCCCACAGTCGGGGACTGAAGCTTTCTTT.

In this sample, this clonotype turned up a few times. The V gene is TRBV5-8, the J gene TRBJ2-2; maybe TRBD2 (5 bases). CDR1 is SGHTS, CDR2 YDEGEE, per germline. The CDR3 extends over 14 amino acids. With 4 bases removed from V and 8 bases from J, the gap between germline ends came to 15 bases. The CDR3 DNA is TGTGCCAGCAGCGCAACTAGTCTGGTGGGGGAGCTGTTTTTT. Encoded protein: CASSATSLVGELFF.

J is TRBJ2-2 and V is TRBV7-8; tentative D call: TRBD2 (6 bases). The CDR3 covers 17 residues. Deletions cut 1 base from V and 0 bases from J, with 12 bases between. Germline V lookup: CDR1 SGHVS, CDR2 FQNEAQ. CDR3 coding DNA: TGTGCCAGCAGCTTAGTTTTGCGGGGCACGAACACCGGGGAGCTGTTTTTT. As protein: CASSLVLRGTNTGELFF. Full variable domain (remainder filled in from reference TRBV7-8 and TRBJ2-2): GAGVSQSPRYKVAKRGQDVALRCDPISGHVSLFWYQQALGQGPEFLTYFQNEAQLDKSGLPSDRFFAERPEGSVSTLKIQRTQQEDSAVYLCASSLVLRGTNTGELFFGEGSRLTVL.

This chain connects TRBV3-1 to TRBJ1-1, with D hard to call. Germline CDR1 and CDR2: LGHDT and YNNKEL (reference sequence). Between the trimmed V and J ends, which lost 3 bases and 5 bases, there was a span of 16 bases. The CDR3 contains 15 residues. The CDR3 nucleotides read TGTGCCAGCAGCCACTATTCCAAGGGAGAAACTGAAGCTTTCTTT. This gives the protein CASSHYSKGETEAFF.

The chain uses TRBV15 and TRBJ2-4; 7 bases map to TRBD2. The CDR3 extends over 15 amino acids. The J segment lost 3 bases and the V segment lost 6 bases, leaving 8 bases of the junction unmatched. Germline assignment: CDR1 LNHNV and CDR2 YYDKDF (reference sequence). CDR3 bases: TGTGCCACCAGGCCAACTAGCGTACTCAAAAACATTCAGTACTTC. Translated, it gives CATRPTSVLKNIQYF.

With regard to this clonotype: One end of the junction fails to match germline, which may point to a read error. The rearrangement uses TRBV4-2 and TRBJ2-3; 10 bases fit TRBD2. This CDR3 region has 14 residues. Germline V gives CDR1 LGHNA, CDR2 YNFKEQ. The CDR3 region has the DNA TGTGCCAGCAACCAAGCGGGAGGGCCTGATACGCAGTATTTT. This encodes CASNQAGGPDTQYF.

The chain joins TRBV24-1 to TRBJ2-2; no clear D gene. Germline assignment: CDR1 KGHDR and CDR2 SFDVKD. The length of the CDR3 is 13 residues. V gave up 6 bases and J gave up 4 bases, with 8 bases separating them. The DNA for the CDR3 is TGTGCCACCAGTACGCTCACCACCGGGGAGCTGTTTTTT. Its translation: CATSTLTTGELFF.

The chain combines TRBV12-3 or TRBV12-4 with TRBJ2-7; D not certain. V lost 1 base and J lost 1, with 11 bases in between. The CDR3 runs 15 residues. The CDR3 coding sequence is TGTGCCAGCAGTTTAGGTTTTCAGGCTTCCTACGAGCAGTACTTC. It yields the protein CASSLGFQASYEQYF.

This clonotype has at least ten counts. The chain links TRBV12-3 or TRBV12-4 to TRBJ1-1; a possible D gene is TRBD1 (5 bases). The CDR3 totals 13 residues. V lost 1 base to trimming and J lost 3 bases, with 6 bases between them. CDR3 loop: CASSLVQDTEAFF. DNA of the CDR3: TGTGCCAGCAGTTTAGTACAGGACACTGAAGCTTTCTTT.

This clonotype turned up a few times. The CDR3 protein is CASSQVRRGTEAFF. DNA for the CDR3: TGTGCCAGCAGCCAAGTTCGCCGGGGGACTGAAGCTTTCTTT. The rearrangement joins TRBV14 to TRBJ1-1, with D perhaps matching TRBD1 (5 bases). CDR3 length equals 14 residues. In germline, CDR1 is SGHDN, CDR2 FVKESK. Trimming cost V 1 base and J 5 bases, with 11 bases left between them.

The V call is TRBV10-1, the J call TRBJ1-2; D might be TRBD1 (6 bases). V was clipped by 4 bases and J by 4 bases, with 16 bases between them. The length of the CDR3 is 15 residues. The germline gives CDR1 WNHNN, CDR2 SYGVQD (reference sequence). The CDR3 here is CASSASPSGAYGYTF. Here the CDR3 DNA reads TGCGCCAGCAGTGCATCCCCCTCGGGGGCCTATGGCTACACCTTC.

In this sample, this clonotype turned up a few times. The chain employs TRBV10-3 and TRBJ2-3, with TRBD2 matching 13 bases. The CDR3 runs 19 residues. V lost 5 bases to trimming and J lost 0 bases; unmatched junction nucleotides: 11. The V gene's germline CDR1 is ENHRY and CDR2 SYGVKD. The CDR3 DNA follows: TGTGCCATCAGTATGGGACTAGCGGGGAACGAGGGGAGCACAGATACGCAGTATTTT. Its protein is CAISMGLAGNEGSTDTQYF.

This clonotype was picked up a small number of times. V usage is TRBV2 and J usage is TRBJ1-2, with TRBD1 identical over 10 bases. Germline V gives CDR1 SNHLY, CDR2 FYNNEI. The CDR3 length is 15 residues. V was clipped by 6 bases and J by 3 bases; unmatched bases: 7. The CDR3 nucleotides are TGTGCCAGCAGCCCCCGACAGGGGGCGGACTATGGCTACACCTTC. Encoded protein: CASSPRQGADYGYTF.

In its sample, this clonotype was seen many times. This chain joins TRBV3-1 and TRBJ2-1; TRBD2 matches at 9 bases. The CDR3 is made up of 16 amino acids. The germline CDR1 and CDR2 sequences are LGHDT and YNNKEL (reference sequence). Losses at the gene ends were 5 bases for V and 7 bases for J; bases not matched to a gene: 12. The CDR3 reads CASSSFSGRGGNEQFF. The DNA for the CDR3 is TGTGCCAGCAGCTCCTTTAGCGGGAGAGGGGGAAATGAGCAGTTCTTC.